This T cell receptor beta chain was identified in a study of neurological immune-mediated disorders. The CDR3 has 15 amino acids. Germline trimming cut 4 bases from V and 5 bases from J; bases unmatched to any gene: 8. The germline gives CDR1 SGHRS, CDR2 YFSETQ. TCRdb ran MiXCR on the 5' RACE reads and lists one entry per CDR3 protein. The data contain about 62,000 distinct CDR3 sequences, about 3.7% of them singletons. This sequence was found in a woman in her 50s with multiple sclerosis. This chain connects TRBV5-1 to TRBJ2-5; 10 nucleotides agree with TRBD1. Sequenced sample: PBMCs. The DNA of the CDR3 is TGCGCCAGCAGCCCAGGACAGGGGGGATCGGAGACCCAGTACTTC. The encoded protein is CASSPGQGGSETQYF.